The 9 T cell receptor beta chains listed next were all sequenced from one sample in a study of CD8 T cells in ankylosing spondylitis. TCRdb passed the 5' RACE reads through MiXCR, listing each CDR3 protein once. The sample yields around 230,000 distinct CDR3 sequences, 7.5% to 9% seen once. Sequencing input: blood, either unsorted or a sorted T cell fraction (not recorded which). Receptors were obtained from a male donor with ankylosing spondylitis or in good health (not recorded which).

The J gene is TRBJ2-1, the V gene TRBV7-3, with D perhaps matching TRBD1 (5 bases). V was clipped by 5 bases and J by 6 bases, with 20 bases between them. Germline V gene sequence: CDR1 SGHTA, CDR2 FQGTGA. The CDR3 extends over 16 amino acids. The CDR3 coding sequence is TGTGCCAGCAGCCCCCCTGGGGCCTCTCGAGGCAATGAGCAGTTCTTC. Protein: CASSPPGASRGNEQFF.

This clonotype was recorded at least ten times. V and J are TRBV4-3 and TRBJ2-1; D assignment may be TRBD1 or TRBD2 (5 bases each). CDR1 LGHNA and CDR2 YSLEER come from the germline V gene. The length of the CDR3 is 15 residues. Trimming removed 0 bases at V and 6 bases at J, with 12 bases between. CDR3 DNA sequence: TGCGCCAGCAGCCAAGATCGACGGGGCCTCAATGAGCAGTTCTTC. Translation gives CASSQDRRGLNEQFF.

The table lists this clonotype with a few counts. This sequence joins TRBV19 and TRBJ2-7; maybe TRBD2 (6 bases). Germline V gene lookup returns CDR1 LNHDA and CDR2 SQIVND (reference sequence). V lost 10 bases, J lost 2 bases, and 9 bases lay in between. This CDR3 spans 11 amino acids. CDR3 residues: CATAGPYEQYF. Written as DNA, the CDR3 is TGTGCCACCGCGGGACCCTACGAGCAGTACTTC.

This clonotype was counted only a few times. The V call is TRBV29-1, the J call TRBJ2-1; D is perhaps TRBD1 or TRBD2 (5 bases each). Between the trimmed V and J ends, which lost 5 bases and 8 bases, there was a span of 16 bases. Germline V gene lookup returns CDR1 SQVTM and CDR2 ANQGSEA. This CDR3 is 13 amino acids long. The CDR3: CSVLGTLRDEQFF. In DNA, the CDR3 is TGCAGCGTTTTGGGGACCTTGAGGGATGAGCAGTTCTTC.

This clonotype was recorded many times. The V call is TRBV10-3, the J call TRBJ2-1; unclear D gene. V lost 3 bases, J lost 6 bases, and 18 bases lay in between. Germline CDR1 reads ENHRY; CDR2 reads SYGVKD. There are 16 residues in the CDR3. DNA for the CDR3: TGTGCCATCAGTGATCCCCCGAGAGGCCTGAGCAATGAGCAGTTCTTC. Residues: CAISDPPRGLSNEQFF.

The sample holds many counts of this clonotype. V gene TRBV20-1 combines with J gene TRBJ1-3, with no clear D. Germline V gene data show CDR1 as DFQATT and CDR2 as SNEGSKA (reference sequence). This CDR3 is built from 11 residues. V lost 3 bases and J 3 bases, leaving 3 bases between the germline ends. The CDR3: CSASLGNTIYF. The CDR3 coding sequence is TGCAGTGCTAGCCTTGGAAACACCATATATTTT.

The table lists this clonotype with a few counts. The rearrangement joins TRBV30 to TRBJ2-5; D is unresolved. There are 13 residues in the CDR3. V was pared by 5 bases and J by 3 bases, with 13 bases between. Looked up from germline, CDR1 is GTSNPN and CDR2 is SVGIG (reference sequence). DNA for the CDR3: TGTGCCTGGCACCGAGACTTTAAAGAGACCCAGTACTTC. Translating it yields CAWHRDFKETQYF. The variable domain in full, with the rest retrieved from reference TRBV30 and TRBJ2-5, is SQTIHQWPATLVQPVGSPLSLECTVEGTSNPNLYWYRQAAGRGLQLLFYSVGIGQISSEVPQNLSASRPQDRQFILSSKKLLLSDSGFYLCAWHRDFKETQYFGPGTRLLVL.

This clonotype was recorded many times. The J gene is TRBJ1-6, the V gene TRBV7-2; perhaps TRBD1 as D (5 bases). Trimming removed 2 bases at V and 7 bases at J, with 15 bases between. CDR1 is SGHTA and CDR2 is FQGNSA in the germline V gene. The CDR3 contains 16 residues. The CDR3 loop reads CASSLNSGALNSPLHF. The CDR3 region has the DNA TGTGCCAGCAGCTTAAACAGCGGGGCCCTAAATTCACCCCTCCACTTT.

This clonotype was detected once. The CDR3, as DNA: TGTGCCAGCAGCCAAGATGAGGGCGCGTATGGCTACACCTTC. It specifies CASSQDEGAYGYTF. The rearrangement joins TRBV4-2 to TRBJ1-2; D remains unclear. Germline lookup yields CDR1 LGHNA and CDR2 YNFKEQ. This CDR3 has 14 residues. V lost 0 bases, J lost 5 bases, and 10 bases lay in between.